This TCR beta chain emerged from a study of T cells in Graves' hyperthyroidism and ophthalmopathy. There are 15 residues in the CDR3. Germline V CDR1 and CDR2: SNHLY, FYNNEI. Trimming took off 2 bases at V and 5 bases at J, with 13 bases between the two ends. Researchers amplified the TCR beta CDR3 regions from RNA transcripts. First-round RT-PCR targeting the TCR CDR3 was performed with the HTBI primer set. MiXCR was run by TCRdb on the multiplex PCR reads, yielding one entry per CDR3 protein. The table shows more than 600,000 distinct CDR3 sequences, with roughly 15% occurring only once. This clonotype was seen ten or more times.

This receptor was taken from a man younger than 30 with Graves' hyperthyroidism. J is TRBJ2-1 and V is TRBV2; D is possibly TRBD1 (6 bases). Specimen: blood. The CDR3 DNA reads TGTGCCAGCAGTGAAACAGGGAGTTTTGACAATGAGCAGTTCTTC. Translating it yields CASSETGSFDNEQFF. The full variable domain, with the rest looked up from reference TRBV2 and TRBJ2-1, is EPEVTQTPSHQVTQMGQEVILRCVPISNHLYFYWYRQILGQKVEFLVSFYNNEISEKSEIFDDQFSVERPDGSNFTLKIRSTKLEDSAMYFCASSETGSFDNEQFFGPGTRLTVL.